Listed here are 3 T cell receptor beta chains from one sample, sequenced in a study of CD8 T cells in ankylosing spondylitis. TCRdb itself ran the 5' RACE reads through MiXCR, one entry per CDR3 protein. The data show about 360,000 distinct CDR3 sequences, approximately 22% seen once. Sequences were obtained from blood, either unsorted or a sorted T cell fraction (not recorded which). The source of these receptors is a male donor with ankylosing spondylitis or in good health (not recorded which).

The V gene is TRBV20-1, the J gene TRBJ2-3; weak D call: TRBD2 (5 bases). Per germline, CDR1 DFQATT and CDR2 SNEGSKA (reference sequence). Trimming removed 5 bases from V and 2 bases from J, with 11 bases in between. There are 13 residues in the CDR3. The chain's CDR3 is CSAPPAVTDTQYF. For the CDR3, the DNA is TGCAGTGCTCCTCCAGCGGTCACAGATACGCAGTATTTT.

The CDR3 region is CARPFDKPLPYEQYF. The CDR3 coding sequence is TGCGCCAGACCCTTTGACAAGCCGCTTCCCTACGAGCAGTACTTC. The rearrangement uses TRBV10-1 and TRBJ2-7; D call uncertain. Trimming left V 9 bases short and J 2 bases short, with 20 bases between. The germline V gene encodes CDR1 WNHNN and CDR2 SYGVQD (reference sequence). This CDR3 comprises 15 residues.

This clonotype showed up just a few times. DNA of the CDR3: TGTGCCAGCAGCCAGGGGCCCGGGACTTCCCACTACGAGCAGTACTTC. It encodes CASSQGPGTSHYEQYF. The J gene is TRBJ2-7, the V gene TRBV4-2, with D possibly TRBD2 on 6 matching bases. This CDR3 comprises 16 residues. Trimming left V 3 bases short and J 3 bases short, with 18 bases between. Germline V lookup: CDR1 LGHNA, CDR2 YNFKEQ.